This T cell receptor (beta chain) comes out of a study of immune evolution from preneoplasia to lung adenocarcinoma. Whole-study findings and limits: Normal lung had highest clonality; later lesions appeared denser, more diverse. From normal lung to invasive adenocarcinoma, top clone frequencies appeared to decrease.

This table comes from immunoSEQ multiplex PCR, and its TCRdb copy is limited to in-frame clones, with some not included. Of 6,500 to 7,500 clones in the sample, around 82% were seen once. A word on this clone: The antigen remains unidentified.

The CDR3 spans 13 residues. CDR1 and CDR2 from the germline V gene are MNHNY and SVGAGI (reference sequence). V shed 5 bases and J shed 4 bases, with 9 bases lying between them. Material: FFPE adjacent normal lung tissue. The chain is built from TRBV6-6 and TRBJ1-3, with D unclear. The TCR was taken from a person between 55 and 80 years old with lung adenocarcinoma. In nucleotides, the CDR3 is TGTGCCAGCAGTCCCGGGCCGGGAAACACCATATATTTT. It specifies CASSPGPGNTIYF.